The 13 T cell receptor beta chains below all came from one sample that was sequenced in a study of T cell repertoires in cytomegalovirus infection (dated by TCRdb to the late 2010s). Sequencing relied on an Illumina HiSeq 1500. In-frame beta chains were kept once TCRdb had trimmed the public reads at Q25 with fastp and called clones with MiXCR. Each record represents a unique CDR3 protein, reported with the most common genes and DNA among its rows. For this sample the table gives around 170,000 distinct CDR3 sequences, of which about a sixth were detected only once. The top ten clonotypes cover about 19% of the sample. Sequencing was done on a sample of CD8+ T cells from PBMCs. The source of these receptors is a human donor in good health (CMV status not recorded). Some clones in this sample may be carry-over from other donors' samples.

CDR3 nucleotide sequence: TGTGCCAGCGGAACCAAGAAGATCACTGAAGCTTTCTTT. The encoded protein is CASGTKKITEAFF. The V call is TRBV7-2, the J call TRBJ1-1; D remains ambiguous. Germline V gene data show CDR1 as SGHTA and CDR2 as FQGNSA. The CDR3 extends over 13 amino acids. V dropped 8 bases and J dropped 4 bases, with 14 bases sitting between them.

V is TRBV7-8 and J is TRBJ1-2; D is uncertain. V gave up 2 bases and J gave up 1 base, with 23 bases separating them. The CDR3 extends over 19 amino acids. Germline V lookup: CDR1 SGHVS, CDR2 FQNEAQ. CDR3: CASSLTRVGPSLDNYGYTF. The CDR3, as DNA: TGTGCCAGCAGCTTAACGAGGGTCGGACCCTCCCTTGATAACTATGGCTACACCTTC. The full variable domain, completed using reference TRBV7-8 and TRBJ1-2, is GAGVSQSPRYKVAKRGQDVALRCDPISGHVSLFWYQQALGQGPEFLTYFQNEAQLDKSGLPSDRFFAERPEGSVSTLKIQRTQQEDSAVYLCASSLTRVGPSLDNYGYTFGSGTRLTVV.

V is TRBV6-5 and J is TRBJ1-1; D gene unclear. Germline lookup yields CDR1 MNHEY and CDR2 SVGAGI. Trimming stripped 0 bases from V and 5 bases from J, with 13 bases between. This CDR3 is built from 15 residues. CDR3 in DNA: TGTGCCAGCAGTTACTCGGGCTCCCCGAGGACTGAAGCTTTCTTT. Protein product: CASSYSGSPRTEAFF.

This rearrangement joins TRBV27 to TRBJ2-3; D call uncertain. This CDR3 comprises 14 residues. V lost 3 bases to trimming and J lost 7 bases, with 14 bases between them. The germline V gene has CDR1 MNHEY and CDR2 SMNVEV (reference sequence). The CDR3 loop reads CASSLKASGHTQYF. As DNA, the CDR3 is TGTGCCAGCAGTTTGAAAGCTTCAGGTCATACGCAGTATTTT.

This clonotype was found a few times. The chain carries TRBV6-5 and TRBJ1-1, with TRBD1 matching over 8 bases. CDR1 is MNHEY and CDR2 is SVGAGI in the germline V gene. With 9 bases clipped from V and 4 bases from J, the junction kept 10 bases outside the gene matches. CDR3 size: 14 residues. CDR3 DNA sequence: TGTGCCAGTTCGCAGGGGGCAGGATTCACTGAAGCTTTCTTT. This translates into CASSQGAGFTEAFF.

This clonotype was counted a single time. The genes are TRBV6-5 and TRBJ2-5; D may correspond to TRBD1 or TRBD2 (5 bases each). V lost 4 bases to trimming and J lost 7 bases, with 7 bases between them. Germline V gene data show CDR1 as MNHEY and CDR2 as SVGAGI. CDR3 length equals 11 residues. CDR3 sequence reads: CASSFGGTQYF. The CDR3 bases are TGTGCCAGCAGTTTTGGGGGGACCCAGTACTTC.

This clonotype was observed a few times. The CDR3 coding sequence is TGTGCCAGCAGTTATGCTGACAGGGGCTCCTACAATGAGCAGTTCTTC. This gives the protein CASSYADRGSYNEQFF. The gene calls are TRBV6-8 and TRBJ2-1; 8 bases map to TRBD1. The ends lost 3 bases at V and 0 bases at J; junction bases unmatched: 4. The CDR3 length is 16 residues. CDR1 is MNHGY, CDR2 SAAAGT, per germline.

The chain combines TRBV7-8 with TRBJ1-2; D is perhaps TRBD1 (5 bases). V lost 0 bases to trimming and J lost 4 bases, with 15 bases between them. The CDR3 runs 16 residues. Per germline, CDR1 SGHVS and CDR2 FQNEAQ. The CDR3 here is CASSLAGRDYTYGYTF. The CDR3 DNA reads as TGTGCCAGCAGCTTAGCGGGCAGGGACTATACCTATGGCTACACCTTC.

A few counts support this clonotype. The chain is built from TRBV6-5 and TRBJ2-7; a possible D gene is TRBD2 (5 bases). Per germline, CDR1 MNHEY and CDR2 SVGAGI. Trimming pared 6 bases from V and 2 bases from J, leaving 26 bases between. This CDR3 contains 18 residues. Here the CDR3 DNA reads TGTGCCAGCAGCAATCCCCGGTCCGAGCGGCCTCCCACCTACGAGCAGTACTTC. Translating it yields CASSNPRSERPPTYEQYF.

This clonotype was observed at least ten times. The chain uses TRBV6-1 and TRBJ2-7, with TRBD1 identical over 8 bases. CDR3 size: 18 residues. The ends lost 5 bases at V and 4 bases at J; junction bases unmatched: 19. The germline V gene has CDR1 MNHNS and CDR2 SASEGT. CDR3 coding DNA: TGTGCCAGCAGTCCCAGTGGGTCACGGGACAGGTTATGGTACGAGCAGTACTTC. Translating gives CASSPSGSRDRLWYEQYF.

The chain joins TRBV7-3 to TRBJ1-1, with D unclear. Germline V lookup: CDR1 SGHTA, CDR2 FQGTGA. Trimming left V 4 bases short and J 4 bases short, with 13 bases between. The CDR3 runs 14 residues. The CDR3 sequence is CASSSYRTGTEAFF. The CDR3 nucleotides are TGTGCCAGCAGCTCATACCGGACCGGCACTGAAGCTTTCTTT. Together with reference TRBV7-3 and TRBJ1-1, the CDR3 gives the full variable domain: GAGVSQTPSNKVTEKGKYVELRCDPISGHTALYWYRQSLGQGPEFLIYFQGTGAADDSGLPNDRFFAVRPEGSVSTLKIQRTERGDSAVYLCASSSYRTGTEAFFGQGTRLTVV.

The chain is built from TRBV27 and TRBJ1-1; D unresolved. From germline, CDR1 is MNHEY and CDR2 SMNVEV (reference sequence). The CDR3 extends over 15 amino acids. Trimming shortened V by 4 bases and J by 6 bases, and 18 bases separated the two germline ends. In DNA form, the CDR3 reads TGTGCCAGCAGTTCGAATGTGGACGGCCGAGCTGAAGCTTTCTTT. Its protein is CASSSNVDGRAEAFF.

This clonotype was seen only a few times. The chain has TRBV7-2 and TRBJ2-2; either TRBD1 or TRBD2 may fit D (5 bases each). In germline, CDR1 is SGHTA, CDR2 FQGNSA. The CDR3 sequence is 18 residues long. The germline V and J ends were trimmed by 2 bases and 2 bases, with 18 bases remaining between them. CDR3 nucleotides: TGTGCCAGCAGCTTAAATTCCCCGCCGGGACCCAACACCGGGGAGCTGTTTTTT. This codes for CASSLNSPPGPNTGELFF.